The source of this T cell receptor beta chain is a study of human T cells and chemical hapten exposure. General study findings and limits: No change in TCRs above 1 in 1000 frequency was produced by DPC sensitization.

Separate cDNA molecules received unique molecular identifiers, which the library attached to them. Authors' methods: Across samples, TCR counts had a median of roughly 91,000 and ranged from about 23,224 to 700,000. TCRdb redid the calling of the RACE reads with MiXCR, one entry per CDR3 protein. The V and J calls reflect TCRdb's pipeline rather than the authors' work. The sample consists of some 45,000 distinct CDR3 sequences, about 4.5% of them appearing once. Time point in this sample: healthy volunteer bleed at 2 weeks. Unfractionated whole blood served as the source for total RNA extraction. On this clonotype: Its antigen is not known.

The TCR sequence derives from a human donor in good health. Some clones in this sample may be carry-over from other donors' samples. The sample taken for sequencing was whole blood.

CDR3 coding DNA: TGTGCCATCAGTGAGCGACAGGCGTCCTACGAGCAGTACTTC. It codes for CAISERQASYEQYF. The V call is TRBV10-3, the J call TRBJ2-7, with a weak D call TRBD1 (6 bases). The germline V and J ends were trimmed by 2 bases and 1 base, with 9 bases remaining between them. Germline values: CDR1 ENHRY, CDR2 SYGVKD. The CDR3 has 14 residues.